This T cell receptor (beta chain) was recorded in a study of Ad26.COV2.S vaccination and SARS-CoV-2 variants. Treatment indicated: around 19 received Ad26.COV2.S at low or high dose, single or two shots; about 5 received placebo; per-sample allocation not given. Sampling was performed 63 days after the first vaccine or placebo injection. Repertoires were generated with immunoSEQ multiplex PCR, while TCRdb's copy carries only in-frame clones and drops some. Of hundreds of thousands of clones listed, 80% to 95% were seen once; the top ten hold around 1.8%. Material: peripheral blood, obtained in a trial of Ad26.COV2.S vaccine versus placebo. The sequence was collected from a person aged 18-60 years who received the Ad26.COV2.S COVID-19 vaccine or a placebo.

The CDR3 DNA reads TGTGCCAGTAGTATGGAGTACAGAATGAACACTGAAGCTTTCTTT. Translating it yields CASSMEYRMNTEAFF. This sequence joins TRBV19 and TRBJ1-1, with D uncertain. CDR1 and CDR2 (germline): LNHDA, SQIVND (reference sequence). This CDR3 has 15 amino acids. With 3 bases removed from V and 0 bases from J, the gap between germline ends came to 11 bases.